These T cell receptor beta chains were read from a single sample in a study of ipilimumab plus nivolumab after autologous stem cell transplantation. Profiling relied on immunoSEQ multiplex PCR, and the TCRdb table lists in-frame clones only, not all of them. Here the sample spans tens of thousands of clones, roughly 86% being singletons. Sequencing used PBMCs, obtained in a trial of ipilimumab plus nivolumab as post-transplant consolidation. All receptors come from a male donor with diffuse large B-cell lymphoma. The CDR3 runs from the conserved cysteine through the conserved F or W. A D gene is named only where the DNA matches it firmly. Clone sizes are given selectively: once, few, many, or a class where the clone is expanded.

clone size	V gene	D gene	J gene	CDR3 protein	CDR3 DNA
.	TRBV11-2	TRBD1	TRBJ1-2	CASSLGLGQARNYGYTF	TGTGCCAGCAGCTTAGGGTTGGGACAGGCCCGCAACTATGGCTACACCTTC
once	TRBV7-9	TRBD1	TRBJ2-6	CASSRDRGTGANVLTF	TGTGCCAGCAGCAGAGACAGGGGGACTGGGGCCAACGTCCTGACTTTC
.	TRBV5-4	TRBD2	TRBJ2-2	CASSLGLAGGNTGELFF	TGTGCCAGCAGCTTGGGGCTAGCGGGGGGGAACACCGGGGAGCTGTTTTTT
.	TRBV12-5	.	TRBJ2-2	CASGLDNVGELFF	TGTGCTAGTGGTTTGGACAACGTGGGGGAGCTGTTTTTT
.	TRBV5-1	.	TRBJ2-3	CASRLFTEDTQYF	TGCGCCAGCAGACTCTTCACAGAAGATACGCAGTATTTT
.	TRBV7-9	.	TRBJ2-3	CASSLGSGMTDTQYF	TGTGCCAGCAGCTTAGGCTCGGGGATGACAGATACGCAGTATTTT
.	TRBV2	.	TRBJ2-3	CASSDTRSSDTQYF	TGTGCCAGCAGTGATACTAGGTCGTCAGATACGCAGTATTTT
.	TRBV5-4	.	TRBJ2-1	CASSLLGEWNEQFF	TGTGCCAGCAGCTTACTAGGGGAGTGGAATGAGCAGTTCTTC
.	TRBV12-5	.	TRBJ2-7	CASHLTRARRSYEQYF	TGTGCTAGTCACCTAACAAGGGCCCGTAGATCCTACGAGCAGTACTTC
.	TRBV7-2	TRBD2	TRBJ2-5	CASSLGVAGGLRTQYF	TGTGCCAGCAGCTTAGGGGTGGCGGGGGGGCTGAGGACCCAGTACTTC
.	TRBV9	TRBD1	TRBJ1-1	CASSLGQGANTEAFF	TGTGCCAGCAGCCTGGGACAGGGGGCGAACACTGAAGCTTTCTTT
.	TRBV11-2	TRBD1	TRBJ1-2	CASSLVGQGARGYTF	TGTGCCAGCAGCTTAGTGGGACAGGGGGCTCGGGGCTACACCTTC
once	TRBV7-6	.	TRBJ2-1	CASSFGQNNEQFF	TGTGCCAGCAGCTTCGGGCAGAACAATGAGCAGTTCTTC
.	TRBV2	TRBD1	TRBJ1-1	CASTTTGLGTEAFF	TGTGCCAGCACTACGACAGGGTTGGGCACTGAAGCTTTCTTT
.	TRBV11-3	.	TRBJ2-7	CASSLTWRDEQYF	TGTGCCAGCAGCTTAACATGGAGGGACGAGCAGTACTTC
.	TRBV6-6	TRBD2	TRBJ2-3	CASARTSGPDTQYF	TGTGCCAGCGCCAGGACTAGTGGACCAGATACGCAGTATTTT
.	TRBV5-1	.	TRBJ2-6	CASSPPDDSGANVLTF	TGCGCCAGCAGCCCCCCGGACGACTCTGGGGCCAACGTCCTGACTTTC
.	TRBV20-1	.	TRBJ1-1	CSAKPGGLAFF	TGCAGTGCTAAACCGGGGGGTTTGGCTTTCTTT
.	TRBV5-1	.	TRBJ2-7	CASSVRQESLGEQYF	TGCGCCAGCAGCGTGCGACAGGAGTCCCTTGGCGAGCAGTACTTC
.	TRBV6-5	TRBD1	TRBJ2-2	CASRTGVSTGELFF	TGTGCCAGCAGGACAGGGGTATCCACCGGGGAGCTGTTTTTT
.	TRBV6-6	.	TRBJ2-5	CASSPQQGGGETQYF	TGTGCCAGCAGCCCGCAACAGGGCGGGGGAGAGACCCAGTACTTC
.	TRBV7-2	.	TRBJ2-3	CASSLTRGTDTQYF	TGTGCCAGCAGCTTAACGCGGGGTACAGATACGCAGTATTTT
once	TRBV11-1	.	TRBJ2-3	CASSLQRRGSGDTQYF	TGTGCCAGCAGCTTACAAAGAAGAGGGAGCGGAGATACGCAGTATTTT
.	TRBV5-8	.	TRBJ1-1	CTSSLLGFEAFF	TGTACCAGCAGCCTTTTGGGGTTTGAAGCTTTCTTT
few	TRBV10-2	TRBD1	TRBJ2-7	CASRSGQGAYEQYF	TGCGCCAGCAGATCGGGACAGGGGGCCTACGAGCAGTACTTC
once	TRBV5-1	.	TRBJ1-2	CASSFHRVNYGYTF	TGCGCCAGCAGTTTCCACAGGGTAAACTATGGCTACACCTTC
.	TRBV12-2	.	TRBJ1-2	CASRLLPSDRGSTNYGYTF	TGTGCAAGTCGCTTACTGCCATCGGACAGGGGATCCACTAACTATGGCTACACCTTC
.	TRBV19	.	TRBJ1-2	CASSIGTDNYGYTF	TGTGCCAGTAGTATAGGGACAGATAACTATGGCTACACCTTC
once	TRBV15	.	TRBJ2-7	CATSRDFPTGGYEQYF	TGTGCCACCAGCAGAGATTTCCCGACCGGGGGCTACGAGCAGTACTTC
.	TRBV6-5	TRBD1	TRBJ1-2	CASSPRQGNGYTF	TGTGCCAGCAGTCCACGACAGGGGAATGGCTACACCTTC
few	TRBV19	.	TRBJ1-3	CASSYNSRLESSGNTIYF	TGTGCCAGTAGTTATAACAGCCGCCTGGAGAGCTCTGGAAACACCATATATTTT
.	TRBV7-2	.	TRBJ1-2	CASSPTTNYGYTF	TGTGCCAGCAGCCCAACTACTAACTATGGCTACACCTTC
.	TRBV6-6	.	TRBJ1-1	CASNNQGTYTEAFF	TGTGCCAGCAACAACCAGGGTACATACACTGAAGCTTTCTTT
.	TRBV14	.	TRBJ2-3	CASSQDQGTDTQYF	TGTGCCAGCAGCCAAGACCAGGGCACAGATACGCAGTATTTT
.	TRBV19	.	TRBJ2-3	CASAGLGTYTDTQYF	TGTGCCAGTGCGGGACTCGGAACCTACACAGATACGCAGTATTTT
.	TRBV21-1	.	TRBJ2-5	CASSKWDGLAEEETQYF	TGTGCCAGCAGCAAATGGGATGGGCTAGCGGAAGAAGAGACCCAGTACTTC
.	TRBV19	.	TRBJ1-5	CASSLTGTPSQHF	TGTGCCAGTAGTCTGACAGGAACGCCGTCCCAGCATTTT
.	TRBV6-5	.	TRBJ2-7	CASSSWSGDSEQYF	TGTGCCAGCAGTTCATGGTCGGGTGACAGCGAGCAGTACTTC
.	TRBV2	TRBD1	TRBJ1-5	CASKPRQGLNQPQHF	TGTGCCAGCAAACCGAGACAGGGCTTGAATCAGCCCCAGCATTTT
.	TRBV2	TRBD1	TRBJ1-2	CASSGQGLGYGYTF	TGTGCCAGCAGTGGACAGGGATTAGGCTATGGCTACACCTTC
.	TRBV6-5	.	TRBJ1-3	CASSVRGGSGNTIYF	TGTGCCAGCAGCGTGCGGGGCGGCTCTGGAAACACCATATATTTT
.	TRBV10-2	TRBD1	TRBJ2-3	CASSEQGGPDTQYF	TGCGCCAGCAGTGAACAGGGGGGACCAGATACGCAGTATTTT
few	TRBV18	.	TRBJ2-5	CASSPSYQETQYF	TGTGCCAGCTCACCATCGTACCAAGAGACCCAGTACTTC
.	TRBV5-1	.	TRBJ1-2	CASSLGPSSGGYTF	TGCGCCAGCAGCTTGGGCCCCTCCAGCGGTGGCTACACCTTC
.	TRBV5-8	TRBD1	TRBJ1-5	CASSLQGYSNQPQHF	TGTGCCAGCAGCCTACAGGGGTATAGCAATCAGCCCCAGCATTTT
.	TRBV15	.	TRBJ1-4	CATSRGFSNEKLFF	TGTGCCACCAGCAGAGGGTTTTCTAATGAAAAACTGTTTTTT
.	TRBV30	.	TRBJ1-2	CAWRAGNRVWGGYTF	TGTGCCTGGAGGGCAGGGAACAGGGTGTGGGGTGGCTACACCTTC
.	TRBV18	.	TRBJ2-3	CASSPRDDSTDTQYF	TGTGCCAGCTCACCCCGGGATGATAGCACAGATACGCAGTATTTT
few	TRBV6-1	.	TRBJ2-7	CASSPTVYEQYF	TGTGCCAGCAGCCCGACAGTCTACGAGCAGTACTTC
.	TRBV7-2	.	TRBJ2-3	CASSVEGPDTQYF	TGTGCCAGCAGCGTCGAGGGCCCGGATACGCAGTATTTT
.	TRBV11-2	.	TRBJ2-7	CASSPQQTTGSEQYF	TGTGCCAGCAGCCCGCAACAGACTACGGGCTCCGAGCAGTACTTC
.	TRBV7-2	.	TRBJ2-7	CASSFLPGYEQYF	TGTGCCAGCAGCTTTCTTCCTGGGTACGAGCAGTACTTC
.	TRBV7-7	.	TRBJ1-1	CASSLDKNTEAFF	TGTGCTAGCAGCTTGGATAAGAACACTGAAGCTTTCTTT
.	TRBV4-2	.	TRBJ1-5	CASSQKHRDRSNQPQHF	TGTGCCAGCAGCCAGAAACACCGGGACCGCAGCAATCAGCCCCAGCATTTT
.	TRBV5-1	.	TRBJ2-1	CASSLDRETRNVYNEQFF	TGCGCCAGCAGCTTGGACAGGGAAACTAGGAATGTCTACAATGAGCAGTTCTTC